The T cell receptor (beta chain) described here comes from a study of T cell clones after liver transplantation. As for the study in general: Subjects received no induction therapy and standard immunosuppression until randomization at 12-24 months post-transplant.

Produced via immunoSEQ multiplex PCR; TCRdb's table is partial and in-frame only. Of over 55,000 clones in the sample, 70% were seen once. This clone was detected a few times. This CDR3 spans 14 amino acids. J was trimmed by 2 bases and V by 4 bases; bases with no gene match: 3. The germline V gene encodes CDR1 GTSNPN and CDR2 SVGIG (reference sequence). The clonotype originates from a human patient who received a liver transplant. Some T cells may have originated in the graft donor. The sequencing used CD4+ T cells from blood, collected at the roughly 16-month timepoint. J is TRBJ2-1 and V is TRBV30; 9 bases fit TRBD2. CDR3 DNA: TGTGCCTGGAAGACTAGCGGAACCTACAATGAGCAGTTCTTC. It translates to CAWKTSGTYNEQFF.